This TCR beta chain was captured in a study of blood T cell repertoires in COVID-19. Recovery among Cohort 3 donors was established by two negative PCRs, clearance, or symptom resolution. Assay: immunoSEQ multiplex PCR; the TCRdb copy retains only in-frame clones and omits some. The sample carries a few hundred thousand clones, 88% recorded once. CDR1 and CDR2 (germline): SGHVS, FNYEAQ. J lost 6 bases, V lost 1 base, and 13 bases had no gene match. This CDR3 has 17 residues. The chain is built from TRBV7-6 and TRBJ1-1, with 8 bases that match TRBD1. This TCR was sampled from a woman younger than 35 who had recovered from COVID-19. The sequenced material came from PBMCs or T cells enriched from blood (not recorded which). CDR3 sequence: CASSLDLDRGVSPEAFF. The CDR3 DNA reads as TGTGCCAGCAGCTTAGACCTAGACAGGGGAGTTTCGCCTGAAGCTTTCTTT.